This T cell receptor beta chain was documented in a study of T-cell memory formation after mild COVID-19. Points from the study as a whole: The authors left the SARS-CoV-2 specificity of second-wave clones peaking on day 37 unconfirmed. Those CD4+ clones that contracted were mainly in CM and EM (CD8+ ones in EMRA).

This clonotype was found a few times. Antigen specificity is unknown. 5'RACE with constant-segment primers built TCRalpha and TCRbeta cDNA libraries with UMIs. TCRdb fed the 5' RACE reads into MiXCR, producing one record per CDR3 protein. The sample has about 540,000 distinct CDR3 sequences; roughly 22% are singletons. Germline V CDR1 and CDR2: SQVTM, ANQGSEA. The CDR3 sequence is 15 residues long. Trimming took 0 bases from V and 3 from J; bases not matched to a gene: 6. This chain uses TRBV29-1 with TRBJ2-5; 8 bases match TRBD2. The receptor was derived from an adult woman who had mild COVID-19 (a few samples of this study predate the infection). Cell type and time point are not known. The sequenced material came from PBMCs or a T cell subset sorted from them (not recorded which). The CDR3 sequence: CSVEDERGIKETQYF. Written as DNA, the CDR3 is TGCAGCGTTGAAGATGAGCGGGGGATTAAAGAGACCCAGTACTTC.